Following are 30 T cell receptor beta chains from one sample sequenced in a study of T cell changes during pregnancy in multiple sclerosis. Profiled with immunoSEQ multiplex PCR; TCRdb holds only in-frame clones, not every one. Of about 110,000 clones listed, around 90% were seen once; the top ten hold less than 0.85%. The sequencing used peripheral blood, collected in the third trimester of pregnancy. The receptors were gathered from a female donor in good health, enrolled as a control in a pregnancy study.

CDR3 residues: CASSRTWDRVGTEAFF. The CDR3 DNA follows: TGTGCCAGTAGTCGGACTTGGGACAGGGTGGGCACTGAAGCTTTCTTT. The chain joins TRBV19 to TRBJ1-1, with TRBD1 identical over 9 bases. The V and J ends lost 5 bases and 4 bases, in that order; junction bases with no gene match: 11. Per the germline V gene, CDR1 is LNHDA and CDR2 is SQIVND (reference sequence). The CDR3 covers 16 residues.

The chain combines TRBV7-9 with TRBJ2-1, with D uncertain. Germline CDR1 is SEHNR and CDR2 is FQNEAQ (reference sequence). CDR3 length: 11 residues. V was pared by 8 bases and J by 4 bases, with 6 bases between. CDR3 bases: TGTGCCAGCTACCGGTACAATGAGCAGTTCTTC. It yields the protein CASYRYNEQFF.

The V gene is TRBV7-2, the J gene TRBJ2-1, with TRBD1 matching over 7 bases. V was pared by 6 bases and J by 2 bases, with 10 bases of the junction left unmatched. The CDR3 contains 16 residues. CDR1 is SGHTA, CDR2 FQGNSA, per germline. CDR3: CASSNTGTATYNEQFF. The CDR3 nucleotides are TGTGCCAGCAGTAATACCGGGACAGCAACCTACAATGAGCAGTTCTTC.

The rearrangement links TRBV29-1 to TRBJ1-2, with a possible D match to TRBD1 (5 bases). The CDR3 covers 13 residues. Germline-derived CDR1 and CDR2 are SQVTM and ANQGSEA. The V end was cut by 5 bases, the J end by 4 bases, with 14 bases between. CDR3 amino acids: CSVIGVVTYGYTF. The CDR3 DNA reads as TGCAGCGTTATAGGGGTGGTGACCTATGGCTACACCTTC. The full variable domain, in which reference TRBV29-1 and TRBJ1-2 provide the parts outside the CDR3, is SAVISQKPSRDICQRGTSLTIQCQVDSQVTMMFWYRQQPGQSLTLIATANQGSEATYESGFVIDKFPISRPNLTFSTLTVSNMSPEDSSIYLCSVIGVVTYGYTFGSGTRLTVV.

This clone has just one count. J is TRBJ2-2 and V is TRBV14, with D perhaps TRBD1 (5 bases). Germline loops: CDR1 SGHDN, CDR2 FVKESK. V was trimmed by 1 base and J by 11 bases, leaving 14 bases between them. This CDR3 is built from 14 residues. As DNA, the CDR3 is TGTGCCAGCAGCCAAGTCCAGGGTTTACGAGAGCTGTTTTTT. This sequence encodes CASSQVQGLRELFF.

This rearrangement joins TRBV7-9 to TRBJ2-5; D may be TRBD2 (6 bases). The CDR3 contains 16 residues. The germline V gene has CDR1 SEHNR and CDR2 FQNEAQ (reference sequence). Trimming removed 5 bases at V and 4 bases at J, with 20 bases between. The CDR3 sequence is CASSPGRGTTRETQYF. The CDR3, as DNA: TGTGCCAGCAGCCCGGGACGGGGGACCACGAGAGAGACCCAGTACTTC.

The V gene is TRBV23-1, the J gene TRBJ2-5, with a tentative D call TRBD2 (6 bases). TRBV23-1 is classed as an ORF, of uncertain function. The V end was cut by 0 bases, the J end by 5 bases, with 13 bases between. This CDR3 is built from 15 residues. CDR3 residues: CASSQSEGPWETQYF. The DNA for the CDR3 is TGCGCCAGCAGTCAATCGGAGGGCCCGTGGGAGACCCAGTACTTC.

The chain combines TRBV12-5 with TRBJ1-2, with a weak D call TRBD1 (5 bases). Trimming pared 1 base from V and 3 bases from J, leaving 6 bases between. The CDR3 spans 13 residues. CDR1 and CDR2 (germline): LGHNT, FRNRAP. The chain's CDR3 is CASGLGQHYGYTF. CDR3 DNA sequence: TGTGCTAGTGGTTTGGGACAGCACTATGGCTACACCTTC.

This clone appeared a few times. The V and J genes are TRBV5-8 and TRBJ1-1; D is unresolved. The CDR3 has 14 amino acids. CDR1 and CDR2 from the germline V gene are SGHTS and YDEGEE. V was clipped by 5 bases and J by 4 bases, with 15 bases between them. CDR3 in DNA: TGTGCCAGCAGTCTCGACGGGGAGATCACTGAAGCTTTCTTT. It yields the protein CASSLDGEITEAFF.

In DNA, the CDR3 is TGTGCCTGGAGTCCTTCAGGGATTGGCTACGAGCAGTACTTC. Translated: CAWSPSGIGYEQYF. The chain recombines TRBV30 with TRBJ2-7; a weak D match, TRBD1 (5 bases). The V end lost 2 bases, the J end lost 3 bases, and 14 bases lay between the germline ends. The CDR3 runs to 14 residues. Per the germline V gene, CDR1 is GTSNPN and CDR2 is SVGIG (reference sequence).

The chain combines TRBV7-9 with TRBJ1-4; D gene uncertain. Trimming left V 1 base short and J 4 bases short, with 13 bases between. The germline V gene encodes CDR1 SEHNR and CDR2 FQNEAQ (reference sequence). The CDR3 has 16 amino acids. The CDR3 coding sequence is TGTGCCAGCAGCTTAGGCGGGCGGACGTATAATGAAAAACTGTTTTTT. It specifies CASSLGGRTYNEKLFF. Full variable domain (rest looked up from reference TRBV7-9 and TRBJ1-4): DTGVSQNPRHKITKRGQNVTFRCDPISEHNRLYWYRQTLGQGPEFLTYFQNEAQLEKSRLLSDRFSAERPKGSFSTLEIQRTEQGDSAMYLCASSLGGRTYNEKLFFGSGTQLSVL.

The chain has TRBV6-6 and TRBJ2-3; D might be TRBD1 (7 bases). Germline V CDR1 and CDR2: MNHNY, SVGAGI (reference sequence). V gave up 11 bases and J gave up 3 bases, with 18 bases separating them. This CDR3 is 14 amino acids long. CDR3 region: CAGGQGGMTDTQYF. The CDR3 nucleotides are TGTGCCGGGGGGCAGGGGGGTATGACAGATACGCAGTATTTT.

V is TRBV10-3 and J is TRBJ2-7; TRBD1 aligns across 10 bases. This CDR3 spans 16 amino acids. V lost 7 bases to trimming and J lost 0 bases; unmatched junction nucleotides: 9. Per germline, CDR1 ENHRY and CDR2 SYGVKD. Here the CDR3 DNA reads TGTGCCATCACCGGGGGACAGGGGTTAGACTCCTACGAGCAGTACTTC. The encoded protein is CAITGGQGLDSYEQYF.

The rearrangement joins TRBV30 to TRBJ1-6, with D tentatively TRBD1 (6 bases). Germline CDR1 reads GTSNPN; CDR2 reads SVGIG (reference sequence). Trimming took 4 bases from V and 7 from J, leaving 14 bases between them. This CDR3 region has 14 residues. The CDR3: CAWMSYRVNSPLHF. In nucleotides, the CDR3 is TGTGCCTGGATGTCTTACAGGGTAAATTCACCCCTCCACTTT.

The rearrangement joins TRBV7-2 to TRBJ1-5; D is perhaps TRBD1 (5 bases). The CDR3 consists of 14 residues. V lost 1 base and J 4 bases, leaving 8 bases between the germline ends. Germline V gene data show CDR1 as SGHTA and CDR2 as FQGNSA. Here the CDR3 reads CASSLGAGNQPQHF. The CDR3 DNA reads as TGTGCCAGCAGCTTAGGGGCAGGGAATCAGCCCCAGCATTTT.

This rearrangement joins TRBV11-1 to TRBJ2-2; 7 positions match TRBD2. The V segment lost 4 bases and the J segment 3 bases; nucleotides outside the gene matches: 5. This CDR3 spans 15 amino acids. Germline loops: CDR1 SGHAT, CDR2 FQDESV (reference sequence). This CDR3 is CASSWIRGDTGELFF. The CDR3 DNA reads TGTGCCAGCAGCTGGATCCGGGGGGACACCGGGGAGCTGTTTTTT.

The rearrangement joins TRBV19 to TRBJ1-2, with D possibly matching TRBD1 (6 bases). Germline CDR1 reads LNHDA; CDR2 reads SQIVND (reference sequence). This CDR3 contains 17 residues. Trimming took 10 bases from V and 1 from J, leaving 25 bases between them. The CDR3 loop is CATLSDQQGVDNYGYTF. In DNA form, the CDR3 reads TGTGCCACCCTATCAGATCAACAGGGCGTTGATAACTATGGCTACACCTTC.

The rearrangement uses TRBV5-1 and TRBJ2-2, with TRBD1 as a possible D gene (5 bases). There are 13 residues in the CDR3. Germline assignment: CDR1 SGHRS and CDR2 YFSETQ. V dropped 2 bases and J dropped 5 bases, with 7 bases sitting between them. The CDR3 DNA is TGCGCCAGCAGCTTTTCAGGGACCGGGGAGCTGTTTTTT. Encoded protein: CASSFSGTGELFF.

The V and J genes are TRBV7-2 and TRBJ2-5, with 7 positions matching TRBD2. Unmatched junction bases numbered 7, after V lost 1 base and J lost 5 bases. The germline V gene encodes CDR1 SGHTA and CDR2 FQGNSA. The CDR3 length is 15 residues. The CDR3, as DNA: TGTGCCAGCAGCTTAGAGAGCGGGGTATGGGAGACCCAGTACTTC. This sequence encodes CASSLESGVWETQYF.

The V and J genes are TRBV27 and TRBJ1-2, with 11 bases that match TRBD1. Germline V CDR1 and CDR2: MNHEY, SMNVEV (reference sequence). The CDR3 consists of 13 residues. Trimming took 5 bases from V and 14 from J; bases not matched to a gene: 10. The CDR3 nucleotides are TGTGCCAGCAGTAAGGACAGGGGGCCGGGGAGGACCTTC. Amino acids: CASSKDRGPGRTF.

The rearrangement uses TRBV19 and TRBJ1-2, with a possible D match to TRBD1 (5 bases). The ends were cut back, 5 bases at V and 9 bases at J, with 28 bases in the middle. The germline V gene has CDR1 LNHDA and CDR2 SQIVND (reference sequence). The CDR3 sequence is 17 residues long. The CDR3 loop reads CASSLGLTFRGGERYTF. The CDR3 DNA follows: TGTGCCAGTAGTCTGGGCCTCACATTTAGGGGAGGGGAGCGCTACACCTTC.

CDR3 sequence: CASSIGTANEKLFF. In nucleotides, the CDR3 is TGCGCCAGCAGCATCGGGACAGCTAATGAAAAACTGTTTTTT. The rearrangement links TRBV5-1 to TRBJ1-4, with 7 bases fitting TRBD1. Per the germline V gene, CDR1 is SGHRS and CDR2 is YFSETQ. The trim removed 4 bases at V and 3 bases at J, leaving 3 bases unmatched. This CDR3 spans 14 amino acids. The full variable domain, rest sourced from reference TRBV5-1 and TRBJ1-4, is KAGVTQTPRYLIKTRGQQVTLSCSPISGHRSVSWYQQTPGQGLQFLFEYFSETQRNKGNFPGRFSGRQFSNSRSEMNVSTLELGDSALYLCASSIGTANEKLFFGSGTQLSVL.

This sequence joins TRBV6-6 and TRBJ1-2; 7 nucleotides line up with TRBD1. The CDR3 consists of 14 residues. From germline, CDR1 is MNHNY and CDR2 SVGAGI (reference sequence). The trim removed 5 bases at V and 7 bases at J, leaving 10 bases unmatched. The CDR3 region is CASSQGTERAGYTF. The DNA for the CDR3 is TGTGCCAGCAGTCAGGGGACAGAGAGGGCTGGCTACACCTTC.

This chain uses TRBV9 with TRBJ2-2, with 11 bases identical to TRBD2. With V trimmed by 3 bases and J by 4 bases, 14 bases remained unmatched. The CDR3 totals 19 residues. Germline loops: CDR1 SGDLS, CDR2 YYNGEE. For the CDR3, the DNA is TGTGCCAGCAGCGAGGCTCCCTTAGCGGGGGGGCGGGGCACCGGGGAGCTGTTTTTT. Its protein product is CASSEAPLAGGRGTGELFF.

J is TRBJ1-2 and V is TRBV4-1, with D maybe TRBD1 (6 bases). V was clipped by 1 base and J by 8 bases, with 17 bases between them. The CDR3 has 15 amino acids. Germline-derived CDR1 and CDR2 are MGHRA and YSYEKL. CDR3 DNA sequence: TGCGCCAGCAGCCAAGGGGGGGGCGACTCGACGGGCTACACCTTC. Translation gives CASSQGGGDSTGYTF.

The chain is built from TRBV7-9 and TRBJ1-5; D perhaps matches TRBD1 (6 bases). The CDR3 covers 19 residues. Trimming took 1 base from V and 0 from J, leaving 19 bases between them. Germline V CDR1 and CDR2: SEHNR, FQNEAQ (reference sequence). CDR3 DNA: TGTGCCAGCAGCTTAGGGGGCTTGACAGGACCCCGTAGCAATCAGCCCCAGCATTTT. Residues: CASSLGGLTGPRSNQPQHF.

The chain joins TRBV9 to TRBJ2-1, with 10 bases identical to TRBD1. CDR1 is SGDLS and CDR2 is YYNGEE in the germline V gene. This CDR3 region has 13 residues. The ends lost 9 bases at V and 6 bases at J; junction bases unmatched: 6. The CDR3 loop reads CATGTGEGNEQFF. CDR3 bases: TGTGCCACAGGGACAGGGGAAGGCAATGAGCAGTTCTTC.

The rearrangement joins TRBV27 to TRBJ1-2; 9 nucleotides align to TRBD1. The CDR3 runs to 15 residues. CDR1 MNHEY and CDR2 SMNVEV come from the germline V gene (reference sequence). J was trimmed by 0 bases and V by 6 bases; bases with no gene match: 5. The CDR3 is CASRNRQGANYGYTF. The CDR3 DNA sequence: TGTGCCAGCAGAAATCGACAGGGGGCTAACTATGGCTACACCTTC.

The chain recombines TRBV7-3 with TRBJ2-2, with D tentatively TRBD2 (6 bases). Germline assignment: CDR1 SGHTA and CDR2 FQGTGA. The CDR3 covers 14 residues. The ends were cut back, 8 bases at V and 0 bases at J, with 10 bases in the middle. CDR3 region: CASSLASNTGELFF. The CDR3 DNA follows: TGTGCCAGCTCGCTAGCGTCGAACACCGGGGAGCTGTTTTTT.

This chain links TRBV11-3 with TRBJ2-1, with 8 bases matching TRBD1. The V gene end was trimmed by 1 base and the J gene end by 2 bases; junction bases not matched to a gene: 1. The CDR3 has 15 residues. Germline V gene data show CDR1 as SGHNT and CDR2 as YENEEA. CDR3 residues: CASSLGRGPYNEQFF. CDR3 coding DNA: TGTGCCAGCAGCTTAGGCAGGGGGCCCTACAATGAGCAGTTCTTC.